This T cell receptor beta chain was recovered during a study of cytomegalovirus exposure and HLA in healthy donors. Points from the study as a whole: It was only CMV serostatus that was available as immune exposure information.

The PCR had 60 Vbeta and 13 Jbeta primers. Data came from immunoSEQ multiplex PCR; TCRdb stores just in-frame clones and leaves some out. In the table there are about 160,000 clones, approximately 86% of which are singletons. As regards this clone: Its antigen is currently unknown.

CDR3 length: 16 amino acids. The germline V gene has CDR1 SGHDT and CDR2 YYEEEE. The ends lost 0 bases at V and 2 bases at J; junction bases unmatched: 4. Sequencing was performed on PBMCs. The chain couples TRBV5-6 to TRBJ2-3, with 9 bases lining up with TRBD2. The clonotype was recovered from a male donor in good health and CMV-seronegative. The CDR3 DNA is TGTGCCAGCAGCTTGGCCAGGGGACTAGCCACAGATACGCAGTATTTT. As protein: CASSLARGLATDTQYF.